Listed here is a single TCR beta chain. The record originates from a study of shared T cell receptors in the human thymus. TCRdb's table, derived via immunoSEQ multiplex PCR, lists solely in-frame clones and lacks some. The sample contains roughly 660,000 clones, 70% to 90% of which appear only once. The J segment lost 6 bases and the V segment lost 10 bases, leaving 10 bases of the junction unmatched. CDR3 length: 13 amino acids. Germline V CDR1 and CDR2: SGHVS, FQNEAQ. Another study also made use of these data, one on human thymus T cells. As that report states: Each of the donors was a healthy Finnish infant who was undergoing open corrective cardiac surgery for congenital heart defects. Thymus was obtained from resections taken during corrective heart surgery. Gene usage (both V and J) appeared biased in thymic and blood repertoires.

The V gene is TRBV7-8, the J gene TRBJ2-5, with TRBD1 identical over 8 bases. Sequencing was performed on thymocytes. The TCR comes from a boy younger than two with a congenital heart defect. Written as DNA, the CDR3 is TGTGCCACCCAGACCGACAGGGGCAAGACCCAGTACTTC. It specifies CATQTDRGKTQYF.